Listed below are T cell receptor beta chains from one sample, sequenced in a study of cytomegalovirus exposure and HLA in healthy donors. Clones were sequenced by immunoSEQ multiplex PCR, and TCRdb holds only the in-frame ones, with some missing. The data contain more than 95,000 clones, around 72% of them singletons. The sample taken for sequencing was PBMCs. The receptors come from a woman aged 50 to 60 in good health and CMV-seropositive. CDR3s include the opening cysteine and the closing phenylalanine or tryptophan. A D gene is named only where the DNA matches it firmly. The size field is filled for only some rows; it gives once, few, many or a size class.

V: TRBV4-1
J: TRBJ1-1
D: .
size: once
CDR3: CASSQVGQGFTEAFF
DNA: TGCGCCAGCAGCCAAGTAGGGCAGGGTTTCACTGAAGCTTTCTTT

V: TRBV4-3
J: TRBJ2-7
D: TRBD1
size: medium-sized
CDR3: CASSQDRPRQGTYEQYF
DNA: TGCGCCAGCAGCCAGGACCGGCCTCGACAGGGGACTTACGAGCAGTACTTC

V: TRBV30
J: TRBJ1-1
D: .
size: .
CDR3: CAWRTGPNTEAFF
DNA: TGTGCCTGGAGGACAGGACCGAACACTGAAGCTTTCTTT

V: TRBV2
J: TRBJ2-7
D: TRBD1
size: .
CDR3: CASSVHSGQGHEQYF
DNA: TGTGCCAGCAGTGTCCATTCGGGACAGGGCCACGAGCAGTACTTC

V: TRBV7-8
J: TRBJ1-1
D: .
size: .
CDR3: CATSPQTEAFF
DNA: TGTGCCACCTCGCCGCAGACTGAAGCTTTCTTT

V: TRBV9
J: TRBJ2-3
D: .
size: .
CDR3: CASSFLTDTQYF
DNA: TGTGCCAGCAGCTTCCTCACAGATACGCAGTATTTT

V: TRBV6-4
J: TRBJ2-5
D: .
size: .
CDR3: CASSRDTGGTQYF
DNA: TGTGCCAGCAGTAGGGACACCGGCGGGACCCAGTACTTC

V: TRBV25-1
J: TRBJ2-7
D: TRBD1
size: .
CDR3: CASSGFPGQGTFEQYF
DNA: TGTGCCAGCAGTGGATTTCCGGGACAGGGGACCTTCGAGCAGTACTTC

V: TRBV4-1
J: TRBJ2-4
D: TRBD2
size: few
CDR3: CASSQPTSGRAVNIQYF
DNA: TGCGCCAGCAGCCAACCGACTAGCGGGAGGGCCGTAAACATTCAGTACTTC

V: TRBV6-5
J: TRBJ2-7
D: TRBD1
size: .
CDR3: CASSYSGGRNEQYF
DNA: TGTGCCAGCAGTTACTCAGGGGGCCGGAACGAGCAGTACTTC

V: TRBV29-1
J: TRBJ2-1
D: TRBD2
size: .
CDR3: CSVTEPAGGSSYNEQFF
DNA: TGCAGCGTGACCGAACCAGCGGGGGGGAGCTCCTACAATGAGCAGTTCTTC

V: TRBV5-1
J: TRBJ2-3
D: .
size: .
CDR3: CASSFWRGGTDTQYF
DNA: TGCGCCAGCAGCTTCTGGCGGGGAGGCACAGATACGCAGTATTTT

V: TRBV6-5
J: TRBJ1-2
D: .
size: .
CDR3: CASTLTGANYGYTF
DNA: TGTGCCAGCACTCTAACCGGGGCTAACTATGGCTACACCTTC

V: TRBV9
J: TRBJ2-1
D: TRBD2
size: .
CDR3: CASSVGTSEAEQFF
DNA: TGTGCCAGCAGCGTTGGGACTAGCGAGGCCGAGCAGTTCTTC

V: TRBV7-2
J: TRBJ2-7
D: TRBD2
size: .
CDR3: CASRLGRGADEQYF
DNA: TGTGCCAGCAGATTAGGGCGGGGGGCGGACGAGCAGTACTTC

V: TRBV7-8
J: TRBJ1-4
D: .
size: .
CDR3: CASSSLTTTNEKLFF
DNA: TGTGCCAGCAGCTCCCTGACAACTACTAATGAAAAACTGTTTTTT

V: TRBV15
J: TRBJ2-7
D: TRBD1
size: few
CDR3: CATSSPTGTGIYEQYF
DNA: TGTGCCACCAGCTCCCCTACCGGGACAGGAATCTACGAGCAGTACTTC

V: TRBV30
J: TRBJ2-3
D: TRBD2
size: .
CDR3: CAWSVTSGGNTQYF
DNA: TGTGCCTGGAGTGTAACTAGCGGGGGGAATACGCAGTATTTT

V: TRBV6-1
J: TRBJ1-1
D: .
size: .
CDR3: CASSAQGQTEAFF
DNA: TGTGCCAGCAGTGCGCAGGGGCAGACTGAAGCTTTCTTT

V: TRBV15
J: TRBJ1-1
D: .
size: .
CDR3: CATSRDYGGTEAFF
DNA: TGTGCCACCAGCAGAGATTACGGGGGGACTGAAGCTTTCTTT

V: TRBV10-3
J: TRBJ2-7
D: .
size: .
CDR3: CAISDPNGRSRLGVTYEQYF
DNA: TGTGCCATCAGTGACCCTAATGGGCGATCCAGACTAGGGGTTACCTACGAGCAGTACTTC

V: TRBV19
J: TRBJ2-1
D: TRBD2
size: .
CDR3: CASTKLGGSQDNEQFF
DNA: TGTGCCAGTACCAAGCTGGGGGGGAGTCAGGACAATGAGCAGTTCTTC